Listed below are T cell receptor beta chains from one sample, sequenced in a study of PD-1 blockade in classical Hodgkin lymphoma. Sequencing used immunoSEQ multiplex PCR; TCRdb keeps in-frame clones, though not all of them. The sample gives about 22,000 clones, roughly 76% of which show up once; roughly 1.2% is in the top ten. The sequencing here drew on CD4+ T cells from blood, taken before the fourth cycle of nivolumab. The receptor source for this set is a human donor with classical Hodgkin lymphoma. CDR3s include the opening cysteine and the closing phenylalanine or tryptophan. A D gene is named only where the DNA matches it firmly.

TRBV5-1,TRBD2,CASSYSGGLADTDTQYF
TRBV5-4,-,CASSEGGTSNQPQHF
TRBV27,-,CASSRGWSNTEAFF
TRBV15,-,CATSRGLGGLKGTEAFF
TRBV6-5,-,CASSYGGRMNTEAFF
TRBV5-5,-,CASSLMIRQASGYEQFF
TRBV6-1,-,CASSAVRSNEKLFF
TRBV27,-,CASRPFGTRYTDTQYF
TRBV5-4,-,CASSLVGSAEAFF
TRBV2,TRBD1,CASRRDRGQETQYF
TRBV10-3,-,CAISSGGGIQEKLFF